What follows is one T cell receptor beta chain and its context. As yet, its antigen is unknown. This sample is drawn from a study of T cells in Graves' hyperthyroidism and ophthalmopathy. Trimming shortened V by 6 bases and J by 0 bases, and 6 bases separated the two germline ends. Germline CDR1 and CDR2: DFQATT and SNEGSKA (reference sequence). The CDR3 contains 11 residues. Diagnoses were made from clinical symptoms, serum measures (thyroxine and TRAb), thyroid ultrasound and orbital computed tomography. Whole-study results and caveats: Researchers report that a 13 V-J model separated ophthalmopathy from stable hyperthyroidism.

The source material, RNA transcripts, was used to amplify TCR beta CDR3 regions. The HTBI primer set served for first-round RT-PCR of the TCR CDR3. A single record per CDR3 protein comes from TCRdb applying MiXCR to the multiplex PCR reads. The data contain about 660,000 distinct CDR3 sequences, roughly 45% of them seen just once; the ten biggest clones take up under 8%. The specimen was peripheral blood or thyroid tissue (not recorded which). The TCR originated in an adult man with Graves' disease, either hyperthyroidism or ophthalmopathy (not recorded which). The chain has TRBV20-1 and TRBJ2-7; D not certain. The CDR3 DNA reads TGCAGTGCACTTAGCTCCTACGAGCAGTACTTC. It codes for CSALSSYEQYF.